This TCR beta chain appears in the sequencing data of a study of shared clonotypes between healthy human individuals. The study's findings and limits: Naive CD4 clonotypes overlapped across several donors at about 5%.

Using immunoSEQ multiplex PCR, the repertoire was profiled, and TCRdb retains in-frame clones only, with some absent. The data contain fewer than 1.6 million clones, approximately 98.5% of them singletons. It was into CD45RA+ naive and CD45RA-negative memory subsets that the CD4+ cells were split. A note on this clone: Antigen specificity is unknown.

Trimming removed 5 bases at V and 1 base at J, with 15 bases between. Germline V gives CDR1 SGHAT, CDR2 FQNNGV. The CDR3 runs 15 residues. The rearrangement joins TRBV11-2 to TRBJ2-7; possibly TRBD1 for D (6 bases). The sample was naive CD4+ T cells sorted from blood. Sample subset: CD45RA+ positively selected. This receptor was obtained from a man under 40 in good health. The CDR3 spells CASSTGQYLSYEQYF. The DNA for the CDR3 is TGTGCCAGCAGCACCGGACAGTATTTATCCTACGAGCAGTACTTC.